This T cell receptor (beta chain) stems from a study of T cell responses to AZD1222 COVID-19 vaccine. Study results and caveats: Sampling captured repertoires only after the peak T cell response. Clonal diversity was possibly underestimated, and white British individuals and females predominated among donors. Spike-specific TCR breadth and depth went up after people got two AZD1222 doses.

The CDR3 contains 17 residues. As for this clone: What it binds is unknown.

The repertoire was sequenced with immunoSEQ multiplex PCR; TCRdb's copy has only in-frame clones and lacks some. The table includes approximately 96,000 clones, about 82% detected once. This chain uses TRBV21-1 with TRBJ2-2; TRBD2, the D gene given by the table, was not confirmed from the DNA. TRBV21-1 is deemed a pseudogene. This TCR came from an adult who received the AZD1222 COVID-19 vaccine. This specimen consisted of peripheral blood, obtained 28 days after the second AZD1222 dose. The CDR3 loop reads CASRPEAHVSDTGELFF. In nucleotides, the CDR3 is TGTGCCAGCAGACCCGAGGCACACGTCTCGGACACCGGGGAGCTGTTTTTT.